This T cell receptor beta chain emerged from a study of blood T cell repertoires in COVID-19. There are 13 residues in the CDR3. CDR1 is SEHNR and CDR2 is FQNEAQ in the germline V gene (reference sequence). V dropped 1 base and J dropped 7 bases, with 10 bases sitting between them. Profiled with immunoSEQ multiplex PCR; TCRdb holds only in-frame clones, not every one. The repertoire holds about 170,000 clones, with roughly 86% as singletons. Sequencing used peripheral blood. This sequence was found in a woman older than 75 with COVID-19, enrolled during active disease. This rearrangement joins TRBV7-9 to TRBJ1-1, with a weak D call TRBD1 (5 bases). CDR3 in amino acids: CASSLEGRGEAFF. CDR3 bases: TGTGCCAGCAGCTTAGAAGGGAGGGGTGAAGCTTTCTTT. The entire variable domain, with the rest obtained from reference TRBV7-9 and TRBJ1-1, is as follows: DTGVSQNPRHKITKRGQNVTFRCDPISEHNRLYWYRQTLGQGPEFLTYFQNEAQLEKSRLLSDRFSAERPKGSFSTLEIQRTEQGDSAMYLCASSLEGRGEAFFGQGTRLTVV.